This T cell receptor beta chain was profiled in a study of technical replicates of blood from several donors. Assay: immunoSEQ multiplex PCR; the TCRdb copy retains only in-frame clones and omits some. The repertoire holds 50,000 to 80,000 clones, with around nine tenths as singletons. J gave up 9 bases and V 0 bases, and 11 bases lay outside the gene matches. Germline CDR1 reads GTSNPN; CDR2 reads SVGIG (reference sequence). The CDR3 contains 17 residues. The sequenced sample consisted of PBMCs. The genes are TRBV30 and TRBJ2-1; 13 nucleotides agree with TRBD2. This TCR was sampled from a human donor in good health. Some clones in this sample may be carry-over from other donors' samples. The CDR3 DNA reads as TGTGCCTGGAGTGTACGTCAGACTAGCGGGAGGAGGGGTGAGCAGTTCTTC. Amino acids: CAWSVRQTSGRRGEQFF.